This T cell receptor (beta chain) stems from a study of T cells after yellow fever vaccination. Study details: Fractions of limited cellularity were prepared by means of SMART-Seq v4 Ultra Low Input.

Overall study results and limits: Clones from primary vaccination mostly reappeared after the booster (around 96% CD4, approximately 91% CD8). Across the CD4 and CD8 compartments, a small share of clonotypes was present in both. FACS-sorted repertoires could harbor abundant contaminating bulk-population clonotypes.

From the 5' RACE reads, TCRdb called clonotypes with MiXCR, one entry per CDR3 protein. The data show 500,000 to 700,000 distinct CDR3 sequences, with around 21% seen just once and 13% to 15% held by the top ten. This clonotype turned up a few times. Its antigen is as yet unknown. The sequence was collected from a man aged 30 to 45 who received the YFV17D yellow fever vaccine. The input for sequencing was PBMCs, taken 15 days after the yellow fever booster vaccination.

In nucleotides, the CDR3 is TGTGCCAGCAGCTCCAGCGGGGACACAGATACGCAGTATTTT. Residues: CASSSSGDTDTQYF. The V gene is TRBV11-3, the J gene TRBJ2-3; 7 bases line up with TRBD2. The germline gives CDR1 SGHNT, CDR2 YENEEA. This CDR3 contains 14 residues. With V trimmed by 4 bases and J by 2 bases, 3 bases remained unmatched.